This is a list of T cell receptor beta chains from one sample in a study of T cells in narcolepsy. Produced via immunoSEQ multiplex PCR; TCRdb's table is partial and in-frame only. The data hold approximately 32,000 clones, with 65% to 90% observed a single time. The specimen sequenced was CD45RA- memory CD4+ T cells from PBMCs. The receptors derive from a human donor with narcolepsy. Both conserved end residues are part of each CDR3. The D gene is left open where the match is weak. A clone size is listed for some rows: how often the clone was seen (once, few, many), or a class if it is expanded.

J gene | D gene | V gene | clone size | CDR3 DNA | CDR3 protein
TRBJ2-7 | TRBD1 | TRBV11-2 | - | TGTGCCAGCAGCTACTTACAGGGGGCGTCAAACGAGCAGTACTTC | CASSYLQGASNEQYF
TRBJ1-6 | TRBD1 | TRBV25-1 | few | TGTGCCAGCACCAGGACAGGGGAGTCTTCACCCCTCCACTTT | CASTRTGESSPLHF
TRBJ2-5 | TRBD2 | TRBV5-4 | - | TGTGCCAGCAGCCACCGGACGGGACTAGTGGAAGAGACCCAGTACTTC | CASSHRTGLVEETQYF
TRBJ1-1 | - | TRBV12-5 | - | TGTGCTAGTGCCCAGGACAGTAACACTGAAGCTTTCTTT | CASAQDSNTEAFF
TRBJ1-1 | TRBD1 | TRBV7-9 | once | TGTGCCAGCAGCTTGACAGGGAATACTGAAGCTTTCTTT | CASSLTGNTEAFF
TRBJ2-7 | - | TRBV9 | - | TGTGCCAGCAGCGTAAGGGGGACCCCTGGTGGGGAGCAGTACTTC | CASSVRGTPGGEQYF
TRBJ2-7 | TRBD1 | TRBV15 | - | TGTGCCACCAGCAGTGGCCGGGACAGGGGTGGCGAGCAGTACTTC | CATSSGRDRGGEQYF
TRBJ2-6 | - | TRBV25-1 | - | TGTGCCACCTACATGGGACATACCTCTGGGGCCAACGTCCTGACTTTC | CATYMGHTSGANVLTF
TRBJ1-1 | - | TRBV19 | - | TGTGCCAGTAGTATTATGGGAACCATGAACACTGAAGCTTTCTTT | CASSIMGTMNTEAFF
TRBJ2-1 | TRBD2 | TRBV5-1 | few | TGCGCCAGCAGCTTGGGGGAAGGACTAGCGGGGAACAATGAGCAGTTCTTC | CASSLGEGLAGNNEQFF
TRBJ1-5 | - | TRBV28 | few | TGTGCCAGCAGTTCTGGACAGCTAAACAATCAGCCCCAGCATTTT | CASSSGQLNNQPQHF
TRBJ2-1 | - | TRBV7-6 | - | TGTGCCAGCAGCCCTACCGGCGATGAGCAGTTCTTC | CASSPTGDEQFF
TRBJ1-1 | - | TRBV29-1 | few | TGCAGCGTTTTGGGGGGAGGTGTCACTGAAGCTTTCTTT | CSVLGGGVTEAFF
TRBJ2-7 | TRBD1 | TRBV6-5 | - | TGTGCCAGCAGTTATGGGACAGGGTCTGGGTACGAGCAGTACTTC | CASSYGTGSGYEQYF
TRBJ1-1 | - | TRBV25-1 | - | TGTGCCAGCAGTGAACCCATTGGATGGCGGGCTTTCTTT | CASSEPIGWRAFF
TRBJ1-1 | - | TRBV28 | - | TGTGCCAGCAGACCCCAAAGAGGGGTGAACACTGAAGCTTTCTTT | CASRPQRGVNTEAFF
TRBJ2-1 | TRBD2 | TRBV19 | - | TGTGCCAGTAGTAAGGGACTAGCGGGGGTTTTCCTCCCGTTCTTC | CASSKGLAGVFLPFF
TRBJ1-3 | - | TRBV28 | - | TGTGCCAGCAGTTCGGAGGCCGGCTCTGGAAACACCATATATTTT | CASSSEAGSGNTIYF
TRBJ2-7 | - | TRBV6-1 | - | TGTGCCAGCAGTGAAAGGTATACGAGGGACGAGCAGTACTTC | CASSERYTRDEQYF
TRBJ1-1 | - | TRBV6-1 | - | TGTGCCAGCAGCGCGAACACTGAAGCTTTCTTT | CASSANTEAFF
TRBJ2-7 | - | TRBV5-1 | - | TGCGCCAGCAGCTTGCCGCCCTACGAGCAGTACTTC | CASSLPPYEQYF
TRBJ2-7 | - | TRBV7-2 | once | TGTGCCAGCAGCCCCGGCTACTACGAGCAGTACTTC | CASSPGYYEQYF
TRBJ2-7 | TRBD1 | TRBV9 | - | TGTGCCAGCAGCCCCCGGGGACAGGGGAACGAGCAGTACTTC | CASSPRGQGNEQYF
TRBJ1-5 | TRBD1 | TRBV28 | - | TGTGCCAGCAGTTCCACAGGGGGCGGACAGCCCCAGCATTTT | CASSSTGGGQPQHF
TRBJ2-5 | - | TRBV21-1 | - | TGTGCCAGCAGCCCTCCCGGGACTAGCGGGGGACCAAAGGAGACCCAGTACTTC | CASSPPGTSGGPKETQYF
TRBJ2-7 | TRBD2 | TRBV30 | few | TGTGCCTGGAGTGTACCCCGGACTAGCGGGAGGGCCTTATACCACGAGCAGTACTTC | CAWSVPRTSGRALYHEQYF
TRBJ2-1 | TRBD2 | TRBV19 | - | TGTGCCAGTAGTATAGGGCGGGGGGCACTATACCAGTTCTTC | CASSIGRGALYQFF
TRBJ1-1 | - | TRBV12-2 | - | TGTGCAAGTCGCCTCCGTTGGGGGACAGGGTACATGAACACTGAAGCTTTCTTT | CASRLRWGTGYMNTEAFF
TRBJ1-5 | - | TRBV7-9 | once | TGTGCCAGCAGCTTACAGGCAGGGGGCAATCAGCCCCAGCATTTT | CASSLQAGGNQPQHF
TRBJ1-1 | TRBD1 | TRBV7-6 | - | TGTGCCAGCAGCTATGGGACAGGGGGCCGTCGGGTCACTGAAGCTTTCTTT | CASSYGTGGRRVTEAFF
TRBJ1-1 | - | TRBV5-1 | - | TGCGCCAGCAGACGGGATGGGGACACTGAAGCTTTCTTT | CASRRDGDTEAFF
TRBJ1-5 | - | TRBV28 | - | TGTGCCAGCAGTTTAGTTGACAGGTATCAGCCCCAGCATTTT | CASSLVDRYQPQHF
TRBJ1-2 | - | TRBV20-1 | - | TGCAGTGCCCCCAGGGTTCGCTACACCTTC | CSAPRVRYTF
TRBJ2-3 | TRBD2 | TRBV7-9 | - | TGTGCCAGCAGCTTACCCCCGGGGGGGGTTGATACGCAGTATTTT | CASSLPPGGVDTQYF
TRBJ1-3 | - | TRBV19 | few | TGTGCCAGTAGTACCGGGCCGCGGTTCTCTGGAAACACCATATATTTT | CASSTGPRFSGNTIYF
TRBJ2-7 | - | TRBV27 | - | TGTGCCAGCAGTTTATCTCGCGGGAACGAGCAGTACTTC | CASSLSRGNEQYF
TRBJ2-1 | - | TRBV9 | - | TGTGCCAGCAGCCCATGGACAGAAAACAATGAGCAGTTCTTC | CASSPWTENNEQFF
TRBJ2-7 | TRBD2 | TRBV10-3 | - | TGTGCCATCAGTGCTCTACTAGCGGCAAGCTCCTACGAGCAGTACTTC | CAISALLAASSYEQYF
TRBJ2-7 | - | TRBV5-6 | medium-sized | TGTGCCAGCAGCTTTAGGTCCAGGGGTTACGAGCAGTACTTC | CASSFRSRGYEQYF